The clone carrying this TCR beta chain came up once. The germline V gene has CDR1 LNHDA and CDR2 SQIVND (reference sequence). CDR3 length: 18 residues. The V and J ends lost 7 bases and 0 bases respectively, with 22 bases between them. The sample originates from a study of blood T cell repertoires in COVID-19. Study-level information: Sample material is recorded as cDNA or gDNA derived from T cells, B-cell-depleted T cells, or PBMCs.

Authors' data handling: Estimation of nucleated cell counts was performed using reference gene primer amplification. TCRdb's copy holds only in-frame clones and misses some; the assay was immunoSEQ multiplex PCR. V, J and clone size reflect that table, while D and trimming were determined from the DNA. The repertoire has a few hundred thousand clones, 88% of them found once; the top ten carry less than 5%. The rearrangement uses TRBV19 and TRBJ2-4; D might be TRBD2 (6 bases). Sequenced sample: peripheral blood. This receptor was taken from a man aged 55 to 70 who had recovered from COVID-19. CDR3 protein: CASTPGGDIFIAKNIQYF. DNA of the CDR3: TGTGCCAGTACCCCCGGGGGAGACATCTTCATAGCCAAAAACATTCAGTACTTC.